This TCR beta chain was profiled in a study of PD-L1 blockade in urothelial cancer. Overall study context: Administration of atezolizumab to patients began in the mid-2010s, at 1,200 mg intravenously every 3 weeks. Blood samples had a median of around 150,000 T cells.

Only in-frame clones appear in the TCRdb table, and some are missing; sequencing was by immunoSEQ multiplex PCR. The sample holds tens of thousands of clones, 85% to 90% seen once. Germline-derived CDR1 and CDR2 are MDHEN and SYDVKM. The CDR3 has 13 residues. With V trimmed by 10 bases and J by 6 bases, 11 bases remained unmatched. This TCR was recovered from a man aged 50 or older with urothelial cancer. The material sequenced was PBMCs, taken around atezolizumab (anti-PD-L1) treatment. V and J are TRBV28 and TRBJ1-1; 7 bases match TRBD1. The CDR3 region is CATSNRGIAEAFF. The CDR3 DNA is TGTGCCACTAGTAACAGGGGTATCGCTGAAGCTTTCTTT.